This TCR beta chain was found in a study of post-analysis software for immune sequencing data. The study's findings and limits: Samples sharing a preparation batch grouped tightly together when assessed by F measure. The five TRBV segments detected at higher frequency in patients than in controls included TRBV5-6, TRBV5-1 and TRBV20-1.

This clonotype was counted only a few times. Its cognate antigen is unknown. Incorporated into the TCR beta cDNA libraries were unique molecular identifiers, which served to reduce PCR and sequencing biases. From the PCR reads, TCRdb called clonotypes with MiXCR, one entry per CDR3 protein. Among 150,000 to 200,000 distinct CDR3 sequences listed, 30% were seen once. Germline CDR1 is SGHVS and CDR2 is FQNEAQ. There are 19 residues in the CDR3. Trimming stripped 1 base from V and 4 bases from J, with 25 bases between. This sequence originates from a girl aged 10-17 years with multiple sclerosis. The V call is TRBV7-8, the J call TRBJ1-2; tentatively, D is TRBD1 (5 bases). Material: blood. The CDR3 DNA reads as TGTGCCAGCAGCTTAGTAGCCCGGGGGTGGGAACGAAGGAGCTATGGCTACACCTTC. Its protein is CASSLVARGWERRSYGYTF.